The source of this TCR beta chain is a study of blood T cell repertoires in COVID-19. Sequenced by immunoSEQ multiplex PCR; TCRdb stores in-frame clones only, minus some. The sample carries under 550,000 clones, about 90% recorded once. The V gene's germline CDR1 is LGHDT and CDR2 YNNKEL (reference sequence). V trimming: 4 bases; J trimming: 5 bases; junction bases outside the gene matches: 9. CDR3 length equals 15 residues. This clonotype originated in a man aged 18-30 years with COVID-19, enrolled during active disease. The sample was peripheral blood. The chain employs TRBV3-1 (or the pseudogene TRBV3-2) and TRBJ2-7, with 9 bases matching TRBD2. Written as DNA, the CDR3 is TGTGCCAGCAGCCCCCAAGGCGGGAGGGCCCACGAGCAGTACTTC. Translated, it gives CASSPQGGRAHEQYF.